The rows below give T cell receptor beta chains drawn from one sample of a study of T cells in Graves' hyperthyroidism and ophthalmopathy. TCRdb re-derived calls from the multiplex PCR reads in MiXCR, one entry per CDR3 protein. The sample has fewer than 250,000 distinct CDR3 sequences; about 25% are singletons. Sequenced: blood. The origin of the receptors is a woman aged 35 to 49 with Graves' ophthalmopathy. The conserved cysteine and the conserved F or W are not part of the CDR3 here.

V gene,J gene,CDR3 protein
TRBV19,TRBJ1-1,ASGDRVNTEAF
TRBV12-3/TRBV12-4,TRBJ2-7,ASWAGEEREQY
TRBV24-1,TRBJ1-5,ATSDGGQPQH
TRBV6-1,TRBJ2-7,ASSEYRVAYEQY
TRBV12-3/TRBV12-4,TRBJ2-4,ASSEGLAGNIQY
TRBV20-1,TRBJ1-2,SATGLGGYT
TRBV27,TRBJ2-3,ASRLQGTDTQY
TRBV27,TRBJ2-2,ASSLFSPNTGELF
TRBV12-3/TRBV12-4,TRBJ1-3,ASPTIGNTIY
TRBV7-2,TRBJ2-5,ASSLDPGTTETQY
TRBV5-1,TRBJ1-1,ASSHIRTGMNTEAF
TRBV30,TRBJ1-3,AWSVRGGSGNTIY
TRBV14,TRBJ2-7,ASSQLSMGARAYEQY
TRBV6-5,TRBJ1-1,ASSHRGRPTEAF
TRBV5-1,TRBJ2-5,ASSAGTSDPGETQY
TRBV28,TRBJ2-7,ASTTTGGGRVYEQY
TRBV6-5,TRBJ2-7,ASSYSLAGGLEQY
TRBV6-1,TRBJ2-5,ASSINRGRETQY
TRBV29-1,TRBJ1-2,SASGQGANPGYT
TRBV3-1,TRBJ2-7,ASSQDSGRVDQY
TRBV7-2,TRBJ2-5,ASSLVSVAGETQY
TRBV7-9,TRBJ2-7,ASSFGGGLGEQY
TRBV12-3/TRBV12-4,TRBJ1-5,ASSPRTDSNQPQH
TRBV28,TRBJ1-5,ASSWVNQPQH
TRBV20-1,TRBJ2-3,SARRQDTQY